These 8 T cell receptor beta chains were all obtained from the same sample, sequenced in a study of identical twins. TCRdb redid the calling of the 5' RACE reads with MiXCR, one entry per CDR3 protein. This repertoire shows 300,000 to 400,000 distinct CDR3 sequences, approximately 8.8% found once; its top ten account for 8% to 10%. The material sequenced was naive T cells sorted from blood. All receptors derive from a woman in her 50s in good health.

The rearrangement uses TRBV7-9 and TRBJ2-1; D call uncertain. This CDR3 contains 16 residues. The V gene lost 1 base and the J gene lost 8 bases, with 18 bases spanning the gap. Germline V gene data show CDR1 as SEHNR and CDR2 as FQNEAQ (reference sequence). CDR3 DNA sequence: TGTGCCAGCAGCTTAGGGCTCAACCAGCGAAACGATGAGCAGTTCTTC. Its translation is CASSLGLNQRNDEQFF. The full variable domain, in which reference TRBV7-9 and TRBJ2-1 provide the parts outside the CDR3, is DTGVSQNPRHKITKRGQNVTFRCDPISEHNRLYWYRQTLGQGPEFLTYFQNEAQLEKSRLLSDRFSAERPKGSFSTLEIQRTEQGDSAMYLCASSLGLNQRNDEQFFGPGTRLTVL.

V and J are TRBV27 and TRBJ2-1; TRBD2 matches at 7 bases. Trimming took 3 bases from V and 8 from J; bases not matched to a gene: 7. CDR3 length: 14 residues. CDR1 MNHEY and CDR2 SMNVEV come from the germline V gene (reference sequence). The CDR3 coding sequence is TGTGCCAGCAGTTTTGGGGGGAGGGCCGATGAGCAGTTCTTC. It translates to CASSFGGRADEQFF.

V gene TRBV12-3 or TRBV12-4 combines with J gene TRBJ2-7; TRBD2 matches 13 bases. The V and J ends lost 5 bases and 5 bases, in that order; junction bases with no gene match: 6. The CDR3 extends over 15 amino acids. CDR3 in DNA: TGTGCCAGCAGTATGACTAGCGGGAGGAAAAACGAGCAGTACGTC. Its protein product is CASSMTSGRKNEQYV.

In its sample, this clonotype was seen a few times. The chain links TRBV29-1 to TRBJ1-2; D is perhaps TRBD1 (5 bases). CDR1 is SQVTM and CDR2 is ANQGSEA in the germline V gene. V was pared by 8 bases and J by 3 bases, with 13 bases between. The CDR3 contains 12 residues. CDR3 bases: TGCAGCATCACGCAAGGGGACTATGGCTACACCTTC. Translating it yields CSITQGDYGYTF.

This chain joins TRBV7-2 and TRBJ2-4; unclear D gene. Germline V gene lookup returns CDR1 SGHTA and CDR2 FQGNSA. V was cut by 1 base and J by 8 bases, with 9 bases left in between. The CDR3 totals 13 residues. The CDR3 nucleotides read TGTGCCAGCAGCTTAGGGCGGAGAGACATTCAGTACTTC. As protein: CASSLGRRDIQYF.

This clonotype was found many times. This chain connects TRBV12-3 or TRBV12-4 to TRBJ1-2; D unresolved. This CDR3 contains 11 residues. With 2 bases removed from V and 6 bases from J, the gap between germline ends came to 4 bases. The DNA of the CDR3 is TGTGCCAGCAGTTTAAGTGATGGCTACACCTTC. Its protein is CASSLSDGYTF.

Of note for this clonotype: With a much larger clone just one base away, this may be a read error. Since the CDR3 does not end with the conserved phenylalanine or tryptophan, this likely comes from a read error. This chain uses TRBV29-1 with TRBJ2-7; tentative D call: TRBD2 (5 bases). Germline CDR1 and CDR2: SQVTM and ANQGSEA. V gave up 6 bases and J gave up 0 bases, with 9 bases separating them. This CDR3 is 12 amino acids long. The CDR3 region is CSVADSSYEQYD. CDR3 DNA: TGCAGCGTAGCGGATTCCTCCTACGAGCAGTACGAC.

This clonotype showed up just a few times. The chain links TRBV6-5 to TRBJ2-1, with D tentatively TRBD1 or TRBD2 (5 bases each). In germline, CDR1 is MNHEY, CDR2 SVGAGI. With 11 bases removed from V and 4 bases from J, the gap between germline ends came to 12 bases. The CDR3 runs to 12 residues. CDR3 protein: CAAWDLYNEQFF. DNA of the CDR3: TGTGCCGCCTGGGACCTTTACAATGAGCAGTTCTTC.